Here is one TCR beta chain with its context. Its antigen remains unidentified. This sample was included in a study of cytomegalovirus exposure and HLA in healthy donors. Study conclusions and caveats: Investigators reported 150 to 200 TCR beta chains as tied to cytomegalovirus. CMV serostatus was the only immune exposure information that was available. Donors were assumed by presence/absence analyses to have roughly uniform sequencing depth.

From germline, CDR1 is SEHNR and CDR2 FQNEAQ (reference sequence). CDR3 size: 15 residues. V was cut by 4 bases and J by 0 bases, with 9 bases left in between. It was with 60 Vbeta and 13 Jbeta primers that the PCR ran. Produced via immunoSEQ multiplex PCR; TCRdb's table is partial and in-frame only. The data contain roughly 190,000 clones, roughly 74% of them seen just once; the ten biggest clones take up about 2.6%. The receptor's source is a female donor in good health and CMV-seronegative. Sequenced input: PBMCs. The chain links TRBV7-9 to TRBJ2-2, with D maybe TRBD1 (5 bases). The chain's CDR3 is CASSSRGPNTGELFF. In DNA, the CDR3 is TGTGCCAGCAGCTCAAGGGGCCCGAACACCGGGGAGCTGTTTTTT. Filled out from reference TRBV7-9 and TRBJ2-2, the complete variable domain reads DTGVSQNPRHKITKRGQNVTFRCDPISEHNRLYWYRQTLGQGPEFLTYFQNEAQLEKSRLLSDRFSAERPKGSFSTLEIQRTEQGDSAMYLCASSSRGPNTGELFFGEGSRLTVL.